This T cell receptor beta chain is drawn from a study of blood T cell repertoires in COVID-19. Study-level background: Samples representing acute and convalescent COVID-19 were sourced from the United States, Italy and Spain.

How the authors handled the data: Estimation of nucleated cell counts relied on the amplification of reference gene primers. Sequenced by immunoSEQ multiplex PCR; TCRdb stores in-frame clones only, minus some. That table is the source of V, J and clone size, and D and trimming were worked out from the DNA. The sample includes about 69,000 clones, more than 70% of them seen just once. Per the germline V gene, CDR1 is KGHDR and CDR2 is SFDVKD. V gave up 6 bases and J gave up 2 bases, with 7 bases separating them. This CDR3 is 14 amino acids long. The sequence was collected from a human donor in a cohort sampled during active COVID-19. Material for sequencing was peripheral blood. The chain joins TRBV24-1 to TRBJ2-6; D may be TRBD1 (5 bases). The CDR3 nucleotides are TGTGCCACCAGTCAGGGTACTGGGGCCAACGTCCTGACTTTC. Its translation is CATSQGTGANVLTF.